These 11 T cell receptor beta chains share one sample of origin, sequenced in a study of blood T cell repertoires in COVID-19. The protocol was immunoSEQ multiplex PCR, while the TCRdb copy is restricted to in-frame clones and leaves out a portion. The sample consists of around 620,000 clones, 80% to 90% of them appearing once. Sequenced input: peripheral blood. These receptors all stem from a woman aged 18-35 years with acute or convalescent COVID-19.

V and J are TRBV5-4 and TRBJ2-3; D remains ambiguous. This CDR3 spans 13 amino acids. The germline V and J ends were trimmed by 4 bases and 7 bases, with 13 bases remaining between them. The germline V gene has CDR1 SGHNT and CDR2 YYREEE (reference sequence). The CDR3 protein is CASSLPPLNTQYF. CDR3 coding DNA: TGTGCCAGCAGCCTCCCTCCCCTAAATACGCAGTATTTT.

The rearrangement joins TRBV4-3 to TRBJ2-2, with 10 bases identical to TRBD2. The CDR3 length is 17 residues. Germline trimming cut 1 base from V and 1 base from J; bases unmatched to any gene: 3. The V gene's germline CDR1 is LGHNA and CDR2 YSLEER. The CDR3 nucleotides are TGCGCCAGCAGCCAAGCCTCTAGCGGGGGGAACACCGGGGAGCTGTTTTTT. It yields the protein CASSQASSGGNTGELFF.

This clone was picked up a small number of times. The chain has TRBV11-2 and TRBJ1-6, with 7 bases fitting TRBD1. This CDR3 region has 17 residues. Germline V CDR1 and CDR2: SGHAT, FQNNGV. V shed 5 bases and J 6 bases; nucleotides not matched to a gene: 13. CDR3 loop: CASSMNLQGRSNSPLHF. The CDR3 nucleotides read TGTGCCAGCAGCATGAACTTACAGGGGAGGAGTAATTCACCCCTCCACTTT.

V and J are TRBV12-5 and TRBJ2-3; D uncertain. The CDR3 has 13 residues. CDR1 and CDR2 (germline): LGHNT, FRNRAP. The ends were cut back, 3 bases at V and 1 base at J, with 5 bases in the middle. CDR3 sequence (DNA): TGTGCTAGTGGTTTCTTTGGCACAGATACGCAGTATTTT. Protein: CASGFFGTDTQYF.

V gene TRBV19 combines with J gene TRBJ1-5; 9 bases align to TRBD1. Germline V gives CDR1 LNHDA, CDR2 SQIVND (reference sequence). There are 16 residues in the CDR3. With 9 bases clipped from V and 2 bases from J, the junction kept 11 bases outside the gene matches. The CDR3 sequence is CASPIRDRVGNQPQHF. DNA of the CDR3: TGTGCCAGCCCTATCCGGGACAGGGTGGGCAATCAGCCCCAGCATTTT.

V gene TRBV6-2 or TRBV6-3 combines with J gene TRBJ1-1; no clear D gene. V was pared by 1 base and J by 9 bases, with 6 bases between. Germline V lookup: CDR1 MNHEY, CDR2 SVGEGT. The CDR3 is 11 residues long. The CDR3 DNA follows: TGTGCCAGCAGTTACTTGAGGAAAGCTTTCTTT. It specifies CASSYLRKAFF.

V usage is TRBV12-5 and J usage is TRBJ1-1; TRBD1 matches at 8 bases. The junction had 4 bases not matched to a gene; V was cut back by 4 bases and J by 3 bases. This CDR3 spans 14 amino acids. The germline V gene encodes CDR1 LGHNT and CDR2 FRNRAP. The chain's CDR3 is CASGWGQVDTEAFF. The CDR3 nucleotides read TGTGCTAGTGGTTGGGGACAGGTTGACACTGAAGCTTTCTTT.

This clone appeared once. The chain uses TRBV4-1 and TRBJ2-5, with TRBD2 matching over 9 bases. Trimming cost V 2 bases and J 2 bases; bases outside gene matches: 9. The CDR3 is made up of 17 amino acids. CDR1 and CDR2 from the germline V gene are MGHRA and YSYEKL. The CDR3 sequence: CASSQLWRGGGQETQYF. DNA of the CDR3: TGCGCCAGCAGCCAATTGTGGCGGGGGGGCGGGCAAGAGACCCAGTACTTC.

The chain recombines TRBV19 with TRBJ1-5; TRBD1 might be the D (5 bases). Trimming shortened V by 8 bases and J by 7 bases, and 18 bases separated the two germline ends. The CDR3 consists of 14 residues. CDR1 LNHDA and CDR2 SQIVND come from the germline V gene (reference sequence). CDR3 bases: TGTGCCAGTGAAGAGCGGGGTCAGGGACAGCCCCAGCATTTT. Its protein product is CASEERGQGQPQHF. The full variable domain, its missing parts supplied by reference TRBV19 and TRBJ1-5, is DGGITQSPKYLFRKEGQNVTLSCEQNLNHDAMYWYRQDPGQGLRLIYYSQIVNDFQKGDIAEGYSVSREKKESFPLTVTSAQKNPTAFYLCASEERGQGQPQHFGDGTRLSIL.

CDR3 residues: CASSPTGQGVDEQFF. CDR3 DNA sequence: TGTGCCAGCAGCCCCACGGGACAGGGGGTTGATGAGCAGTTCTTC. The genes are TRBV6-5 and TRBJ2-1, with 11 bases identical to TRBD1. The germline V gene has CDR1 MNHEY and CDR2 SVGAGI. Trimming cost V 6 bases and J 8 bases; bases outside gene matches: 9. There are 15 residues in the CDR3.

The chain links TRBV11-3 to TRBJ2-2; no definite D call. Germline V CDR1 and CDR2: SGHNT, YENEEA. This CDR3 spans 15 amino acids. With 2 bases removed from V and 0 bases from J, the gap between germline ends came to 7 bases. CDR3 sequence reads: CASSLSGSNTGELFF. The CDR3 DNA sequence: TGTGCCAGCAGCTTATCCGGGTCGAACACCGGGGAGCTGTTTTTT.